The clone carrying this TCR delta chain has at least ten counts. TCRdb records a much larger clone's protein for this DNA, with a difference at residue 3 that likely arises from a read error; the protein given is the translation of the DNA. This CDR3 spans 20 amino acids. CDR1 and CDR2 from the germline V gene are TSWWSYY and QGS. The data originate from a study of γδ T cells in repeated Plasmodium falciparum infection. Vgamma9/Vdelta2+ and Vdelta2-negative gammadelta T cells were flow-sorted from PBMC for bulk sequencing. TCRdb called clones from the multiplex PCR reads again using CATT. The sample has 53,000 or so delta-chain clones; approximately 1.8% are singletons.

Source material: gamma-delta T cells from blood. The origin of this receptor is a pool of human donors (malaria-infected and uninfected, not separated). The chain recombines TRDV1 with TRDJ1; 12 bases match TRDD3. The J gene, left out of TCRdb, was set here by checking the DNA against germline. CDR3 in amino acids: CAPGRGKTPWTGGYRDKLIF. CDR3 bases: TGTGCTCCTGGGAGAGGGAAGACCCCCTGGACTGGGGGATACCGAGATAAACTCATCTTT.